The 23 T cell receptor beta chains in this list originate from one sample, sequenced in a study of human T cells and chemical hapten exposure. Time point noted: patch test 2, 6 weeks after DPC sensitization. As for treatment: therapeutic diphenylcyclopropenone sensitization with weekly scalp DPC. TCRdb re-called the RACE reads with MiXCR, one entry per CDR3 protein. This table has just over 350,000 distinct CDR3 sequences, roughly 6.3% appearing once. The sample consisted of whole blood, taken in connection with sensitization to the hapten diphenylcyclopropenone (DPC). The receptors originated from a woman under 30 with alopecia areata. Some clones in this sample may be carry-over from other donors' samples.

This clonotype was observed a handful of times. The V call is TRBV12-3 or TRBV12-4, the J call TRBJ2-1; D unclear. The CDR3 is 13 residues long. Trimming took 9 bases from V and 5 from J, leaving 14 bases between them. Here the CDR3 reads CASGPHTDNEQFF. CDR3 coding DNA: TGTGCCAGTGGGCCCCACACCGACAATGAGCAGTTCTTC.

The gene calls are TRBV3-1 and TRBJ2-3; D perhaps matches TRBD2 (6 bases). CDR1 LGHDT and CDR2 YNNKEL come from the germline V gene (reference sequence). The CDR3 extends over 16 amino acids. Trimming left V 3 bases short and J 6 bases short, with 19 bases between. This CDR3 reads CASSHPAGNWGDTQYF. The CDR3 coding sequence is TGTGCCAGCAGCCATCCAGCGGGTAATTGGGGGGATACGCAGTATTTT.

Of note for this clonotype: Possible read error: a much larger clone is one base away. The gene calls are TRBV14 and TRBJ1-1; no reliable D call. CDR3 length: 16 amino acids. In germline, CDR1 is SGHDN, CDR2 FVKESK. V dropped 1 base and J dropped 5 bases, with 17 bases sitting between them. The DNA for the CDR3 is TGTGCCAGCAGCCAAGGGCCTTGTGGCAGTCGGACTGAAGCTTTCTTT. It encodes CASSQGPCGSRTEAFF.

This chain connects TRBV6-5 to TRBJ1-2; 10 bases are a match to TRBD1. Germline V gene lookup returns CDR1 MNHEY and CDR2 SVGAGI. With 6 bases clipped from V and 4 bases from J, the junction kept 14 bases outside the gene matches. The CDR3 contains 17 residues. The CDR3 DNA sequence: TGTGCCAGCAGACACCGGGACAGGGGAACTCGGGGCTATGGCTACACCTTC. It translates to CASRHRDRGTRGYGYTF.

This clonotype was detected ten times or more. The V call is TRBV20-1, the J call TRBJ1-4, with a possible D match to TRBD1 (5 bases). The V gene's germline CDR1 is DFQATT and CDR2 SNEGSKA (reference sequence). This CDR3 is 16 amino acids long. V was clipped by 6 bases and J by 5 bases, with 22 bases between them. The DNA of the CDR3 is TGCAGTGCGATTCCTCCCGGGGGACCGGGAAATGAAAAACTGTTTTTT. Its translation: CSAIPPGGPGNEKLFF.

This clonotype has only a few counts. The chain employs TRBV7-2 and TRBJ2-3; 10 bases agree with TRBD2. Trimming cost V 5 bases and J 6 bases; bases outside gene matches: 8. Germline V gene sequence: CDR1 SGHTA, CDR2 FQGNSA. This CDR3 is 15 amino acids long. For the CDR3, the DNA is TGTGCCAGCAGCCCGTATCTAGCGGGGGTGGATACGCAGTATTTT. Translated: CASSPYLAGVDTQYF.

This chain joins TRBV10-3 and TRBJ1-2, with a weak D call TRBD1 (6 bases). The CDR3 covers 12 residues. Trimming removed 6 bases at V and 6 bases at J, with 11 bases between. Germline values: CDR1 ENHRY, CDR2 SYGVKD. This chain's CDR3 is CAISLEGDGYTF. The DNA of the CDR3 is TGTGCCATCAGCTTAGAGGGGGATGGCTACACCTTC.

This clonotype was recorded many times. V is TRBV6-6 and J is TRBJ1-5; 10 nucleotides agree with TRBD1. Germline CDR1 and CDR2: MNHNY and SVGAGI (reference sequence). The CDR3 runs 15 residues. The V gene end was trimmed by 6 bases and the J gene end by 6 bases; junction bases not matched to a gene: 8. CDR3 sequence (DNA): TGTGCCAGCAGCCTTGCGGGGACAGGGGTTCAGCCCCAGCATTTT. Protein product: CASSLAGTGVQPQHF.

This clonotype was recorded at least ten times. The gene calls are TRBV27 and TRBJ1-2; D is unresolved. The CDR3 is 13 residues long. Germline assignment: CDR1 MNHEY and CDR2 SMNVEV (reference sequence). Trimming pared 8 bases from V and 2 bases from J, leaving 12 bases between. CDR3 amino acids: CASSRTLNYGYTF. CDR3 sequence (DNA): TGTGCCAGCTCAAGGACGTTGAACTATGGCTACACCTTC.

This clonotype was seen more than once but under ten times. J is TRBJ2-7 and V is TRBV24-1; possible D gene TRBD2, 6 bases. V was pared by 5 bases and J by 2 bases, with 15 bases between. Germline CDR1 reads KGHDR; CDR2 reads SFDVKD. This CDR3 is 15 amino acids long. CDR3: CATSASGTYPYEQYF. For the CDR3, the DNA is TGTGCCACCAGTGCTTCCGGGACTTACCCCTACGAGCAGTACTTC.

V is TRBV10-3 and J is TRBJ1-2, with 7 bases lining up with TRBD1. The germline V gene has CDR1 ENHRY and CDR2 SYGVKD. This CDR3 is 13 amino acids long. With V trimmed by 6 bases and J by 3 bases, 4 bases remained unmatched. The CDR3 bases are TGTGCCATCAGACAGGGGCAGGACTATGGCTACACCTTC. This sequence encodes CAIRQGQDYGYTF.

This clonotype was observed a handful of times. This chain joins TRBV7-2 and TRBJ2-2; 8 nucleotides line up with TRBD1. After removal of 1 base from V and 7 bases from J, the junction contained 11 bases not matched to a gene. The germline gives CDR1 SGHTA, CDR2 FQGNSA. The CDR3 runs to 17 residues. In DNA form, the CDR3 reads TGTGCCAGCAGCTTAGTTAGGGGACAGGTTATTGGCGGGGAGCTGTTTTTT. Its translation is CASSLVRGQVIGGELFF.

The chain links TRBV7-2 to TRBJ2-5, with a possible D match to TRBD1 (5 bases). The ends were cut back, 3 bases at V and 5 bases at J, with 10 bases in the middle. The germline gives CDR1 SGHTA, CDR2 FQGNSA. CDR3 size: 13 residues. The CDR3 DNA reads TGTGCCAGCAGCTTGCGACAGTTCGAGACCCAGTACTTC. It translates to CASSLRQFETQYF.

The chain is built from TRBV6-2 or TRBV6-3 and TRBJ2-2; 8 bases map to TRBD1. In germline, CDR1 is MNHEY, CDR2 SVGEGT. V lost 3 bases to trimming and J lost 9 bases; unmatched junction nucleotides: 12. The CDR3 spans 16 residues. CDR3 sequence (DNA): TGTGCCAGCAGTTATTTTGGCGGGACAGGATTCCGGGAGCTGTTTTTT. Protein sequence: CASSYFGGTGFRELFF.

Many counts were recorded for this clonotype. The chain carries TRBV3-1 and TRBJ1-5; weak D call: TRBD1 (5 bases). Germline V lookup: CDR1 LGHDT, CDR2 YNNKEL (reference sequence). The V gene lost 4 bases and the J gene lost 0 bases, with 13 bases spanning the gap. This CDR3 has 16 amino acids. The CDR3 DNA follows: TGTGCCAGCAGCCCGGTGCCGGGGGGTAGCAATCAGCCCCAGCATTTT. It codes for CASSPVPGGSNQPQHF.

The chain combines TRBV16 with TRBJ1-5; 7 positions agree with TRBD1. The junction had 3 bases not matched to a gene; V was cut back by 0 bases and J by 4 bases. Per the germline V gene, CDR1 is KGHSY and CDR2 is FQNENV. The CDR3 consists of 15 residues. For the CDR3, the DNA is TGTGCCAGCAGCCAATCGGGACAGAATAATCAGCCCCAGCATTTT. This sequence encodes CASSQSGQNNQPQHF.

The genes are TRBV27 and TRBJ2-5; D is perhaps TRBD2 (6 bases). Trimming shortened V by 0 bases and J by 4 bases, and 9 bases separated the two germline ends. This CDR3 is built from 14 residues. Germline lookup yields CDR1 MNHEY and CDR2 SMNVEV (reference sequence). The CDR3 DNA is TGTGCCAGCAGTTTATCGTACGGGGGAGAGACCCAGTACTTC. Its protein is CASSLSYGGETQYF.

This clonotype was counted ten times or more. DNA for the CDR3: TGTGCCAGCAGTTTACCCACTACCATCGGGGGGGAGCTGTTTTTT. Protein product: CASSLPTTIGGELFF. This rearrangement joins TRBV28 to TRBJ2-2; no reliable D call. The CDR3 sequence is 15 residues long. CDR1 is MDHEN and CDR2 is SYDVKM in the germline V gene. The V and J ends lost 2 bases and 8 bases respectively, with 15 bases between them.

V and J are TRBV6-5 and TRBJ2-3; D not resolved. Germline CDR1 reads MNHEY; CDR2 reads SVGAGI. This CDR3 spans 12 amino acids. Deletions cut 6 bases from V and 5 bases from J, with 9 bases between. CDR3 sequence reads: CASRDSRDTQYF. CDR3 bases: TGTGCCAGCAGGGATTCGCGAGATACGCAGTATTTT.

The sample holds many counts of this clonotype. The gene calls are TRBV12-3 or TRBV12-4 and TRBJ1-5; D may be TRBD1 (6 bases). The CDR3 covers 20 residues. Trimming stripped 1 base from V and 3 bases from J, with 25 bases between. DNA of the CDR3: TGTGCCAGCAGTTTAGAGAAGGGGGGATCCAGCCCTCGTTCCAATCAGCCCCAGCATTTT. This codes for CASSLEKGGSSPRSNQPQHF.

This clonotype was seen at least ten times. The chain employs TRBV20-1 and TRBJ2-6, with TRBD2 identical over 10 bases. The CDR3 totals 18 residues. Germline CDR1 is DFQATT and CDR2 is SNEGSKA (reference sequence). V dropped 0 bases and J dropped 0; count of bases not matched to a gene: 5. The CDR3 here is CSARDPLAGSSGANVLTF. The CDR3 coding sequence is TGCAGTGCTAGAGATCCACTAGCGGGGAGCTCTGGGGCCAACGTCCTGACTTTC.

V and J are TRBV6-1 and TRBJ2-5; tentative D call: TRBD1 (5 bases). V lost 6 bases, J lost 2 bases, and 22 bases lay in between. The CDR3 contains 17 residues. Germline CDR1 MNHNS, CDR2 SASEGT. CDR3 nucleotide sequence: TGTGCCAGCAGCCCCCGGGCAGGGCTGTCCGGACAAGAGACCCAGTACTTC. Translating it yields CASSPRAGLSGQETQYF.

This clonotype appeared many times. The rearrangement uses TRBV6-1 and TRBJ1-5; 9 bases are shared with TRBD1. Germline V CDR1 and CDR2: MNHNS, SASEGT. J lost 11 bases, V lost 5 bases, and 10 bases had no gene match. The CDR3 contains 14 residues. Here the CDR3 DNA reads TGTGCCAGCAGTCCGGACAGGGGTTTTCAATCCCAGCATTTT. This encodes CASSPDRGFQSQHF.